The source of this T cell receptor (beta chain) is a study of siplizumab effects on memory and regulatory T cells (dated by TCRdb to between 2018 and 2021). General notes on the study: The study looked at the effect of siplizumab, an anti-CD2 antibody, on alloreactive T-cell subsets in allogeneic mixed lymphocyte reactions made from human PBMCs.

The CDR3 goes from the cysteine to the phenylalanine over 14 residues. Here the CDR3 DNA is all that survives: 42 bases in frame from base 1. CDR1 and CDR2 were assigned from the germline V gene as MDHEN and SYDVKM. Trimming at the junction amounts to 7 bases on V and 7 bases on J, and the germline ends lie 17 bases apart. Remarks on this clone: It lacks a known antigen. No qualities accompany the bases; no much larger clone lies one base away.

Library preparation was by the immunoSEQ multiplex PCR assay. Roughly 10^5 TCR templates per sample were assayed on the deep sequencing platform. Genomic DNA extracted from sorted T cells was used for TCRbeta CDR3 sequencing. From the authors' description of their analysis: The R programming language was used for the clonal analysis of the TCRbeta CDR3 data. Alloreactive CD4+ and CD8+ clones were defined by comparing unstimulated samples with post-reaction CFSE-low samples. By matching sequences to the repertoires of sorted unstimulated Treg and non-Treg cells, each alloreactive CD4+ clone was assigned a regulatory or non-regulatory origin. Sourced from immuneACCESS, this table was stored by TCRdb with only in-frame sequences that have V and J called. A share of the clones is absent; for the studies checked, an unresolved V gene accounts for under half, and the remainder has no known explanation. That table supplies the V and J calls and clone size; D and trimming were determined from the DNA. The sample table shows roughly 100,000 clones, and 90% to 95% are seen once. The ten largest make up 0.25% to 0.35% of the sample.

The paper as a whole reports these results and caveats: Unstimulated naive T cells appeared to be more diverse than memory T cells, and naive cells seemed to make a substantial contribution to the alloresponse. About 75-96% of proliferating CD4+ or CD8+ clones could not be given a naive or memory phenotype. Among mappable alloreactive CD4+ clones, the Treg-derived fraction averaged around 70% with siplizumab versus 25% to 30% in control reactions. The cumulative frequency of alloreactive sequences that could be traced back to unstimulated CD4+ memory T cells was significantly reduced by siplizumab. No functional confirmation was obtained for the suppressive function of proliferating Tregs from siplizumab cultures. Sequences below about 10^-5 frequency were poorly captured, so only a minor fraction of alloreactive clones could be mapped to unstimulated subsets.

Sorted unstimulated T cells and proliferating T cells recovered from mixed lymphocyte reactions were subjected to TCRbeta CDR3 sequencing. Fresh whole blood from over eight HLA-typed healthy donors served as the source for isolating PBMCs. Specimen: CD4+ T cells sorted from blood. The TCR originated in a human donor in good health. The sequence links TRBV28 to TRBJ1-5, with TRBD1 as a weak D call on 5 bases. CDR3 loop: CASTTGGARQPQHF. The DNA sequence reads TGTGCCAGCACCACCGGGGGAGCACGCCAGCCCCAGCATTTT. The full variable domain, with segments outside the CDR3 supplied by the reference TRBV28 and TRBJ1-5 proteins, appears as DVKVTQSSRYLVKRTGEKVFLECVQDMDHENMFWYRQDPGLGLRLIYFSYDVKMKEKGDIPEGYSVSREKKERFSLILESASTNQTSMYLCASTTGGARQPQHFGDGTRLSIL.